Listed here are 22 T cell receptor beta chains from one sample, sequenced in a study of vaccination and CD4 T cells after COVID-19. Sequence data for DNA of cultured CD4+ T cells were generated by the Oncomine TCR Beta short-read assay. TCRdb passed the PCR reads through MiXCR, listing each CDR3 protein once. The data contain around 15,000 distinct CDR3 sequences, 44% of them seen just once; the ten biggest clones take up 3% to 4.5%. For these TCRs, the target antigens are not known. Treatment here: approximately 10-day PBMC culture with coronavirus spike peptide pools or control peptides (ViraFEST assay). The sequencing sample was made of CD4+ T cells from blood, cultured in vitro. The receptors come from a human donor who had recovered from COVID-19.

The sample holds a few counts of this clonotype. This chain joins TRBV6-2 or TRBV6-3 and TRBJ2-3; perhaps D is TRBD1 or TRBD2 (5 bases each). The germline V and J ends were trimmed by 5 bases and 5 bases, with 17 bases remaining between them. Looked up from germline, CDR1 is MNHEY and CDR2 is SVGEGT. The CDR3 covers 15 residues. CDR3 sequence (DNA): TGTGCCAGCAGTCCCCGTCATGGGACGGGAGATACGCAGTATTTT. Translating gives CASSPRHGTGDTQYF.

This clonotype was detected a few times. The CDR3 spells CSAPTSGRNEQFF. CDR3 DNA sequence: TGCAGTGCTCCCACTAGCGGGAGGAATGAGCAGTTCTTC. The rearrangement joins TRBV20-1 to TRBJ2-1; 12 bases fit TRBD2. This CDR3 is built from 13 residues. Losses at the gene ends were 5 bases for V and 7 bases for J; bases not matched to a gene: 3. CDR1 DFQATT and CDR2 SNEGSKA come from the germline V gene (reference sequence).

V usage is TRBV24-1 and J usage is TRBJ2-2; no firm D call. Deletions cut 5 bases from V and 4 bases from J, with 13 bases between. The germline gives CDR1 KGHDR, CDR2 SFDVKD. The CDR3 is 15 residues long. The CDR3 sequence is CATSGGDQLTGELFF. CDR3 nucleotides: TGTGCCACCAGTGGAGGAGATCAACTCACCGGGGAGCTGTTTTTT.

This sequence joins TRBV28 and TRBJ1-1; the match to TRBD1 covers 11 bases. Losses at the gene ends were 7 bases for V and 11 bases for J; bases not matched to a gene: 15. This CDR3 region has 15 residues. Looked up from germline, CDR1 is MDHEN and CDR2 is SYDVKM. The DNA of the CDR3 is TGTGCCAGCATCCCAGAGGGACAGGGGGTACGGTGGGCTTTCTTT. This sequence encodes CASIPEGQGVRWAFF. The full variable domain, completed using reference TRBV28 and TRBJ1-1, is DVKVTQSSRYLVKRTGEKVFLECVQDMDHENMFWYRQDPGLGLRLIYFSYDVKMKEKGDIPEGYSVSREKKERFSLILESASTNQTSMYLCASIPEGQGVRWAFFGQGTRLTVV.

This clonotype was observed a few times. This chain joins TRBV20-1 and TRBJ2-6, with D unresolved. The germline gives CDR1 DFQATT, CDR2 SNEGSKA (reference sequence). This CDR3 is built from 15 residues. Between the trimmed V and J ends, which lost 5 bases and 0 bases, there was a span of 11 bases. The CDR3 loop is CSAGDIRSGANVLTF. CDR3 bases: TGCAGTGCTGGTGATATCCGCTCTGGGGCCAACGTCCTGACTTTC.

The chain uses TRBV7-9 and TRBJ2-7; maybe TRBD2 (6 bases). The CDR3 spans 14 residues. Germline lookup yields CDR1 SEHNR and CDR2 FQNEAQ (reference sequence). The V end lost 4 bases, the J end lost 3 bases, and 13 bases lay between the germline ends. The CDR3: CASSSGGADYEQYF. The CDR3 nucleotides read TGTGCCAGCAGCTCCGGCGGGGCAGACTACGAGCAGTACTTC.

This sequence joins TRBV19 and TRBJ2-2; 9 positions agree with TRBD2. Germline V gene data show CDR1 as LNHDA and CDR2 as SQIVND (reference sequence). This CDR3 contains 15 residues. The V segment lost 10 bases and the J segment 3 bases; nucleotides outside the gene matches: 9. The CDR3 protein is CATRMTSGYTGELFF. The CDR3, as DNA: TGTGCCACCCGCATGACTAGCGGATACACCGGGGAGCTGTTTTTT. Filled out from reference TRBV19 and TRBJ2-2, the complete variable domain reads DGGITQSPKYLFRKEGQNVTLSCEQNLNHDAMYWYRQDPGQGLRLIYYSQIVNDFQKGDIAEGYSVSREKKESFPLTVTSAQKNPTAFYLCATRMTSGYTGELFFGEGSRLTVL.

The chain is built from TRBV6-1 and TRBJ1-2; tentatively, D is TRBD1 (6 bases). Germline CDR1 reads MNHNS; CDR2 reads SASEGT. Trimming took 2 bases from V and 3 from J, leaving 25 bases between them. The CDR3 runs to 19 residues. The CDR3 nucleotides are TGTGCCAGCAGTGAAAGGCCGTCGAGCGGGGGCGGAGGTCACTATGGCTACACCTTC. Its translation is CASSERPSSGGGGHYGYTF.

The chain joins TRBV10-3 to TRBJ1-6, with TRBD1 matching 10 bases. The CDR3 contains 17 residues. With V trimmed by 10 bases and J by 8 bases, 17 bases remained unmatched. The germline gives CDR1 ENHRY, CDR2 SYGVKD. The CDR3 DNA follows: TGTGCCACCAGCAACTCCGGGACCGGGACAGGGGATTCACCCCTCCACTTT. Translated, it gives CATSNSGTGTGDSPLHF.

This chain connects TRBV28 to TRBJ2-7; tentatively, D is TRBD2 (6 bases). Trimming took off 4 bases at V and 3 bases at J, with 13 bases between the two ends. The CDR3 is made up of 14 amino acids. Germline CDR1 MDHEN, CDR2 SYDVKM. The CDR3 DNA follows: TGTGCCAGCAGTTCTGTAGCGGACCTCTACGAGCAGTACTTC. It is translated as CASSSVADLYEQYF.

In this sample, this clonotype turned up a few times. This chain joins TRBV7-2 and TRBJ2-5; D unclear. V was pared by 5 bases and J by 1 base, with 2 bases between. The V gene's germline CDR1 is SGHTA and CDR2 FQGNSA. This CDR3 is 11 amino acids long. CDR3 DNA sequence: TGTGCCAGCAGCGCCCAAGAGACCCAGTACTTC. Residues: CASSAQETQYF.

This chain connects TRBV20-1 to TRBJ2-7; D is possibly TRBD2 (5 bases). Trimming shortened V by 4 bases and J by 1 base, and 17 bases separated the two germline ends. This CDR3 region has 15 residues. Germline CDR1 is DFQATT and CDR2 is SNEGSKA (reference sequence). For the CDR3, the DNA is TGCAGTGCTATCCCGGTAGGTGGCGGGTCCTACGAGCAGTACTTC. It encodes CSAIPVGGGSYEQYF.

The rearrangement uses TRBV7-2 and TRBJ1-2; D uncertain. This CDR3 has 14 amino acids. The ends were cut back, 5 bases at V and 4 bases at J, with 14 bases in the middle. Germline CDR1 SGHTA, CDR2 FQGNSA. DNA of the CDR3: TGTGCCAGCAGCCCGAGGGCCAATTCCTATGGCTACACCTTC. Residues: CASSPRANSYGYTF.

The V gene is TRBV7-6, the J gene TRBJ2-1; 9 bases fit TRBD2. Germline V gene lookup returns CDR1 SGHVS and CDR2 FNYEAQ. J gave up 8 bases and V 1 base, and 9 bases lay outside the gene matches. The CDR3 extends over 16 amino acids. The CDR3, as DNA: TGTGCCAGCAGCTTAGTCGAGGCGGGAGGGAACCATGAGCAGTTCTTC. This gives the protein CASSLVEAGGNHEQFF.

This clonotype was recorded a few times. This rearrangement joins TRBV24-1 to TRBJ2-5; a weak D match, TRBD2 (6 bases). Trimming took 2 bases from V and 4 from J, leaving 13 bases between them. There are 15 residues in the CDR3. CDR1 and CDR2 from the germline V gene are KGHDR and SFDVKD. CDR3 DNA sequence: TGTGCCACCAGTGATTCGGGACTTGGAATAGAGACCCAGTACTTC. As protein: CATSDSGLGIETQYF.

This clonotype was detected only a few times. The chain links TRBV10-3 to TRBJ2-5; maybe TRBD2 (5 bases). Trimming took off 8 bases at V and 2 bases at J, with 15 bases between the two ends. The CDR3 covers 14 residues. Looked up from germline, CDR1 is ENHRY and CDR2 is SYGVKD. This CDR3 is CAIADATRQETQYF. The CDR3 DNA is TGTGCCATCGCCGACGCCACTAGACAAGAGACCCAGTACTTC.

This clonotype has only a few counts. The CDR3 reads CASSRDRGGANVLTF. DNA of the CDR3: TGTGCCAGCAGTCGGGACAGGGGTGGGGCCAACGTCCTGACTTTC. J is TRBJ2-6 and V is TRBV2, with 10 nucleotides matching TRBD1. V was pared by 5 bases and J by 3 bases, with 1 base of the junction left unmatched. Germline lookup yields CDR1 SNHLY and CDR2 FYNNEI. The CDR3 contains 15 residues. Together with reference TRBV2 and TRBJ2-6, the CDR3 gives the full variable domain: EPEVTQTPSHQVTQMGQEVILRCVPISNHLYFYWYRQILGQKVEFLVSFYNNEISEKSEIFDDQFSVERPDGSNFTLKIRSTKLEDSAMYFCASSRDRGGANVLTFGAGSRLTVL.

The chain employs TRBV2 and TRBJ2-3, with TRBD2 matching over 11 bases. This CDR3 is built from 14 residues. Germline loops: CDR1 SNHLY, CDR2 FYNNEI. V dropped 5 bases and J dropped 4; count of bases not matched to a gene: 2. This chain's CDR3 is CASSLAGGSDTQYF. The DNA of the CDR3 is TGTGCCAGCAGTCTAGCGGGAGGTTCAGATACGCAGTATTTT.

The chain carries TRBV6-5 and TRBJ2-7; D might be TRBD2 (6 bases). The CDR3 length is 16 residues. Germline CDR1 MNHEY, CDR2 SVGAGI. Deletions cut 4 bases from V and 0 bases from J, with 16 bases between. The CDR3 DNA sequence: TGTGCCAGCAGTTCAGCATCAAGGCGGGACTCCTACGAGCAGTACTTC. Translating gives CASSSASRRDSYEQYF.

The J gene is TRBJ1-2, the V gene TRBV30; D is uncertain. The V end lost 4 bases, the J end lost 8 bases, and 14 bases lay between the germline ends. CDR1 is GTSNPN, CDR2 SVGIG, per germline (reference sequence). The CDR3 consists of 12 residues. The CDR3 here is CAWIVNLGGYTF. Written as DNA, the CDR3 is TGTGCCTGGATTGTTAACCTGGGAGGCTACACCTTC. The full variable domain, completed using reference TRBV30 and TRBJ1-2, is SQTIHQWPATLVQPVGSPLSLECTVEGTSNPNLYWYRQAAGRGLQLLFYSVGIGQISSEVPQNLSASRPQDRQFILSSKKLLLSDSGFYLCAWIVNLGGYTFGSGTRLTVV.

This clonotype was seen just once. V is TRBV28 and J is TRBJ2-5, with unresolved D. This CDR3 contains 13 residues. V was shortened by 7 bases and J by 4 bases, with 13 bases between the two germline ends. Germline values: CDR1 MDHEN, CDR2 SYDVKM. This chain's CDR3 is CASTTAERETQYF. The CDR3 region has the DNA TGTGCCAGCACCACGGCAGAGCGAGAGACCCAGTACTTC. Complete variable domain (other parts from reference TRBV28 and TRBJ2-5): DVKVTQSSRYLVKRTGEKVFLECVQDMDHENMFWYRQDPGLGLRLIYFSYDVKMKEKGDIPEGYSVSREKKERFSLILESASTNQTSMYLCASTTAERETQYFGPGTRLLVL.

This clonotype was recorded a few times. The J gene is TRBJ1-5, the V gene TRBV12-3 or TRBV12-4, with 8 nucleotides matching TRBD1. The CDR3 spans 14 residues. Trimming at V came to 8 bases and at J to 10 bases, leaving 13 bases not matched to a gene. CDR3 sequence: CASQGAGYRAPQHF. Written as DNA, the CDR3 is TGTGCCAGCCAGGGGGCAGGTTATAGAGCTCCCCAGCATTTT.